This paragraph covers one T cell receptor beta chain sequence. Naive CD8 cells comprised CD45RO-negative, CCR7-positively selected cells, excluding terminally differentiated effector memory CD45RA+ cells. This record comes from a study of shared clonotypes between healthy human individuals. This table comes from immunoSEQ multiplex PCR, and its TCRdb copy is limited to in-frame clones, with some not included. This table holds around 2,100,000 clones, 85% to 95% found once. Trimming took 3 bases from V and 4 from J; bases not matched to a gene: 11. Germline V lookup: CDR1 SEHNR, CDR2 FQNEAQ (reference sequence). The length of the CDR3 is 17 residues.

This receptor was taken from a man aged 18 to 29 in good health. The chain is built from TRBV7-9 and TRBJ2-3, with 9 bases identical to TRBD1. Source material: naive CD8+ T cells sorted from blood. This CDR3 reads CASSFVSGTGFADTQYF. The CDR3 DNA reads as TGTGCCAGCAGCTTCGTCTCCGGGACAGGGTTCGCAGATACGCAGTATTTT.